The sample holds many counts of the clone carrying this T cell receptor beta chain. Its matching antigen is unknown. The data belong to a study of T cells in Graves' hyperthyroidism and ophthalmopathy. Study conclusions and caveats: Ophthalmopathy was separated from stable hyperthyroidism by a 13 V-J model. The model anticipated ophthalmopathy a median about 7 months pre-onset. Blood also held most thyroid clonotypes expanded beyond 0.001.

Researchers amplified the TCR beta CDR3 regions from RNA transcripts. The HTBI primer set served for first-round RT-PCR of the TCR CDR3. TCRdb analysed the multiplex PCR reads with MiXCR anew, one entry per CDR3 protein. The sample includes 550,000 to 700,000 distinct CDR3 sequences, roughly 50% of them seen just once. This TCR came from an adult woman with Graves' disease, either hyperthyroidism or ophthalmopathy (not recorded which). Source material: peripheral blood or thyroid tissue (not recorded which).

The CDR3 reads CASSPLWGSADYEQYF. The DNA for the CDR3 is TGTGCCAGCAGCCCCCTATGGGGTAGCGCGGACTACGAGCAGTACTTC. The rearrangement joins TRBV7-9 to TRBJ2-7, with D perhaps TRBD2 (5 bases). CDR3 length equals 16 residues. Germline CDR1 is SEHNR and CDR2 is FQNEAQ (reference sequence). Trimming shortened V by 5 bases and J by 3 bases, and 20 bases separated the two germline ends. Full variable domain (missing parts from reference TRBV7-9 and TRBJ2-7): DTGVSQNPRHKITKRGQNVTFRCDPISEHNRLYWYRQTLGQGPEFLTYFQNEAQLEKSRLLSDRFSAERPKGSFSTLEIQRTEQGDSAMYLCASSPLWGSADYEQYFGPGTRLTVT.